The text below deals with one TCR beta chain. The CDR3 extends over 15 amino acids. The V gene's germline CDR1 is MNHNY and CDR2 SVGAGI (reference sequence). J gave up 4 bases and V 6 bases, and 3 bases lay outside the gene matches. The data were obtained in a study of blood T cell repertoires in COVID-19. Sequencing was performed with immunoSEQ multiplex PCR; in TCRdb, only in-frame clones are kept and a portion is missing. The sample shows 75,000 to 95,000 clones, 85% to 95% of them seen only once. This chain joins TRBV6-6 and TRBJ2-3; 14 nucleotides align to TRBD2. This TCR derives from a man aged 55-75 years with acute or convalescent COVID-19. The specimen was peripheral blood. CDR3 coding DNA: TGTGCCAGCAGCCGACTAGCGGGAGGGTCAGATACGCAGTATTTT. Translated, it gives CASSRLAGGSDTQYF.